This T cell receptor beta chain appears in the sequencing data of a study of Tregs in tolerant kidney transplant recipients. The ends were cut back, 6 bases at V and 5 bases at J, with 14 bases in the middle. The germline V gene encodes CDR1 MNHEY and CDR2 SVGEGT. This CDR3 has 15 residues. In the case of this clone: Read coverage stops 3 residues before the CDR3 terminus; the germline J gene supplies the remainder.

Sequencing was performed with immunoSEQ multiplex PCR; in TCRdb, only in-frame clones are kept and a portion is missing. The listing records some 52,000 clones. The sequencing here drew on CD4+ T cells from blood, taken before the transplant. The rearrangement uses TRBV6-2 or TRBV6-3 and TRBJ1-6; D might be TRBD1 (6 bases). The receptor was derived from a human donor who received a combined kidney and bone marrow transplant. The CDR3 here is CASSHRESNNSPLHF. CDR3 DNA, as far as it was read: TGTGCCAGCAGCCACAGGGAGTCGAATAATTCACCC.